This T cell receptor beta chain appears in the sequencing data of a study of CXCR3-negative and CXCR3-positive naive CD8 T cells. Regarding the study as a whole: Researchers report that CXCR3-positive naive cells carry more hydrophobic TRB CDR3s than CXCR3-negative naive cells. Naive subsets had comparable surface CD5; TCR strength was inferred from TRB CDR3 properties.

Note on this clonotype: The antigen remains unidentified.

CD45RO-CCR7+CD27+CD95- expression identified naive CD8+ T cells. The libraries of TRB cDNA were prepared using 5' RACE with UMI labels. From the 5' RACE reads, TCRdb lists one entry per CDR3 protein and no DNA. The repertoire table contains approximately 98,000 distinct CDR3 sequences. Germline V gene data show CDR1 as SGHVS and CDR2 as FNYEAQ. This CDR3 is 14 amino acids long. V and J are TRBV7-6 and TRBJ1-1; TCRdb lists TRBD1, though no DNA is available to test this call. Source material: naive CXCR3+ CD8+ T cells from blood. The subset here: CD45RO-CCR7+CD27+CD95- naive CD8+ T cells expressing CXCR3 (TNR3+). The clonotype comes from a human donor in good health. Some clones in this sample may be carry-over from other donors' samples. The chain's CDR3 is CASSLSGANTEAFF.